Below are 12 T cell receptor beta chains sequenced from a single sample in a study of blood T cell repertoires in COVID-19. Assay: immunoSEQ multiplex PCR; the TCRdb copy retains only in-frame clones and omits some. The sample contains about 270,000 clones, more than 70% of which appear only once. What was sequenced was peripheral blood. These receptors were taken from a woman aged 18-29 years with acute or convalescent COVID-19.

The V gene is TRBV13, the J gene TRBJ1-4; a possible D gene is TRBD1 (5 bases). V was trimmed by 3 bases and J by 0 bases, leaving 11 bases between them. The CDR3 is made up of 16 amino acids. Germline V gene sequence: CDR1 PRHDT, CDR2 FYEKMQ (reference sequence). This CDR3 is CASSLGRGATNEKLFF. The CDR3 coding sequence is TGTGCCAGCAGCTTGGGCCGGGGGGCAACTAATGAAAAACTGTTTTTT.

This clone was counted a few times. V and J are TRBV28 and TRBJ1-1; the D gene is possibly TRBD1 (5 bases). This CDR3 contains 15 residues. V gave up 6 bases and J gave up 1 base, with 15 bases separating them. Germline loops: CDR1 MDHEN, CDR2 SYDVKM. This CDR3 reads CASSNQGTRNTEAFF. As DNA, the CDR3 is TGTGCCAGCAGCAATCAGGGAACAAGGAACACTGAAGCTTTCTTT. The complete variable domain, with remaining parts taken from reference TRBV28 and TRBJ1-1, reads DVKVTQSSRYLVKRTGEKVFLECVQDMDHENMFWYRQDPGLGLRLIYFSYDVKMKEKGDIPEGYSVSREKKERFSLILESASTNQTSMYLCASSNQGTRNTEAFFGQGTRLTVV.

The V gene is TRBV12-3 or TRBV12-4, the J gene TRBJ2-7; weak D call: TRBD2 (5 bases). The germline V and J ends were trimmed by 2 bases and 9 bases, with 14 bases remaining between them. The length of the CDR3 is 13 residues. The CDR3 region has the DNA TGTGCCAGCAGTTTATTACAGCGGCCTGCGCAGTACTTC. This gives the protein CASSLLQRPAQYF.

V and J are TRBV30 and TRBJ2-7, with 7 bases identical to TRBD1. The ends lost 4 bases at V and 3 bases at J; junction bases unmatched: 9. The CDR3 is 14 amino acids. Germline CDR1 GTSNPN, CDR2 SVGIG (reference sequence). CDR3 loop: CAWIRTGIFYEQYF. The DNA for the CDR3 is TGTGCCTGGATTAGGACAGGTATTTTCTACGAGCAGTACTTC.

CDR3 sequence reads: CATSDGGETQYF. The CDR3 bases are TGTGCCACCAGCGACGGGGGGGAGACCCAGTACTTC. The chain combines TRBV15 with TRBJ2-5, with 7 bases matching TRBD2. CDR1 LNHNV and CDR2 YYDKDF come from the germline V gene (reference sequence). The CDR3 extends over 12 amino acids. V lost 5 bases, J lost 5 bases, and 2 bases stayed unmatched.

This chain links TRBV30 with TRBJ1-1, with no clear D. Deletions cut 0 bases from V and 0 bases from J, with 5 bases between. There are 13 residues in the CDR3. Germline CDR1 and CDR2: GTSNPN and SVGIG (reference sequence). This chain's CDR3 is CAWSVDLNTEAFF. The DNA for the CDR3 is TGTGCCTGGAGTGTTGACTTGAACACTGAAGCTTTCTTT.

The CDR3 spells CASSGSGAHSGNTIYF. Written as DNA, the CDR3 is TGCGCCAGCTCCGGCTCAGGGGCCCACTCTGGAAACACCATATATTTT. The J gene is TRBJ1-3, the V gene TRBV5-1; a weak D match, TRBD1 (6 bases). CDR1 SGHRS and CDR2 YFSETQ come from the germline V gene. V was shortened by 7 bases and J by 0 bases, with 17 bases between the two germline ends. There are 16 residues in the CDR3.

This clone was counted a few times. The genes are TRBV7-9 and TRBJ1-5; the D is unclear. This CDR3 spans 13 amino acids. Trimming stripped 1 base from V and 7 bases from J, with 8 bases between. CDR1 SEHNR and CDR2 FQNEAQ come from the germline V gene (reference sequence). The CDR3 reads CASSLEGDQPQHF. The CDR3 DNA reads as TGTGCCAGCAGCTTAGAGGGAGACCAGCCCCAGCATTTT.

The chain uses TRBV5-1 and TRBJ2-3; the D gene is possibly TRBD2 (6 bases). Germline CDR1 SGHRS, CDR2 YFSETQ. V was pared by 8 bases and J by 1 base, with 17 bases between. CDR3 size: 15 residues. Written as DNA, the CDR3 is TGCGCCAGTTGTCACACGGGGGTGGGCACAGATACGCAGTATTTT. It is translated as CASCHTGVGTDTQYF.

This chain joins TRBV13 and TRBJ1-1; possible D gene TRBD1, 6 bases. The CDR3 runs 16 residues. Germline lookup yields CDR1 PRHDT and CDR2 FYEKMQ (reference sequence). The V end lost 1 base, the J end lost 3 bases, and 15 bases lay between the germline ends. The CDR3 loop is CASSLEVVRGDTEAFF. CDR3 nucleotides: TGTGCCAGCAGCTTAGAAGTGGTCAGGGGCGACACTGAAGCTTTCTTT.

In nucleotides, the CDR3 is TGCAGCGTTGACTGGACAGGGAGCACAGATACGCAGTATTTT. It codes for CSVDWTGSTDTQYF. The gene calls are TRBV29-1 and TRBJ2-3, with TRBD1 matching 8 bases. The CDR3 has 14 amino acids. CDR1 SQVTM and CDR2 ANQGSEA come from the germline V gene. With 3 bases clipped from V and 0 bases from J, the junction kept 2 bases outside the gene matches.

This clone showed up just a few times. One end of the junction is discordant with germline, which a read error may explain. This rearrangement joins TRBV27 to TRBJ1-3; D is possibly TRBD1 (6 bases). Germline V gene sequence: CDR1 MNHEY, CDR2 SMNVEV (reference sequence). The CDR3 contains 15 residues. The CDR3 nucleotides read TGTGCCAGCAGAGACTTGGCAGGGGATGGAGACACCATATATTTT. This codes for CASRDLAGDGDTIYF.